These T cell receptor beta chains were read from a single sample in a study of T cells in Graves' hyperthyroidism and ophthalmopathy. TCRdb reprocessed the multiplex PCR reads via MiXCR and lists one record per CDR3 protein. The sample gives 200,000 to 250,000 distinct CDR3 sequences, around 17% of which show up once; 25% to 30% is in the top ten. The sample was blood. All receptors come from a woman under 30 with Graves' ophthalmopathy. The conserved cysteine and the conserved F or W are not part of the CDR3 here. The order of the fields is V gene, J gene, CDR3 protein.

v_gene: TRBV2
j_gene: TRBJ2-5
CDR3aa: ASTRTSGRGHETQY

v_gene: TRBV28
j_gene: TRBJ1-1
CDR3aa: ASSSTGGAGTEAF

v_gene: TRBV6-5
j_gene: TRBJ2-2
CDR3aa: ASSYRTSGGTGELF

v_gene: TRBV7-2
j_gene: TRBJ2-1
CDR3aa: ASSPWTYNEQF

v_gene: TRBV4-1
j_gene: TRBJ1-5
CDR3aa: ASSVRLGDNQPQH

v_gene: TRBV20-1
j_gene: TRBJ2-5
CDR3aa: SAPPHVQGEETQY

v_gene: TRBV30
j_gene: TRBJ2-3
CDR3aa: AWSVLRLAGDPDTQY

v_gene: TRBV13
j_gene: TRBJ1-4
CDR3aa: ASSLWTDNEKLF

v_gene: TRBV30
j_gene: TRBJ2-7
CDR3aa: AWSKLAGYYEQY

v_gene: TRBV28
j_gene: TRBJ1-1
CDR3aa: ASIPTGGAGNTEAF

v_gene: TRBV20-1
j_gene: TRBJ1-1
CDR3aa: KAQERAGGAETEAF

v_gene: TRBV20-1
j_gene: TRBJ2-6
CDR3aa: SARDGTYWANVLT

v_gene: TRBV19
j_gene: TRBJ1-5
CDR3aa: ASSTTGTGLSNQPQH

v_gene: TRBV7-3
j_gene: TRBJ2-7
CDR3aa: ASSTGQSVVDEQY

v_gene: TRBV7-2
j_gene: TRBJ2-7
CDR3aa: ASSPQPGLAGGEQY

v_gene: TRBV12-3/TRBV12-4
j_gene: TRBJ2-1
CDR3aa: ASSVTGLAGGGTRGEQF

v_gene: TRBV13
j_gene: TRBJ2-7
CDR3aa: ASSSRTGTSDFYEQY

v_gene: TRBV19
j_gene: TRBJ1-1
CDR3aa: ASSPQGAEAF

v_gene: TRBV2
j_gene: TRBJ1-3
CDR3aa: ASSPGTGAGNTIY

v_gene: TRBV27
j_gene: TRBJ2-4
CDR3aa: ASKSGGSIQY

v_gene: TRBV19
j_gene: TRBJ1-1
CDR3aa: ASSITGGSHTEAY

v_gene: TRBV14
j_gene: TRBJ1-1
CDR3aa: ASSQGNSRGRGTEAF

v_gene: TRBV4-3
j_gene: TRBJ2-7
CDR3aa: ASSQDWLAGGYEQY

v_gene: TRBV11-2
j_gene: TRBJ2-3
CDR3aa: ASSQDPFPLTGRTDTQY

v_gene: TRBV28
j_gene: TRBJ2-5
CDR3aa: ASSTPRETQY

v_gene: TRBV6-1
j_gene: TRBJ2-7
CDR3aa: ASRIDRYGTDTYEQY

v_gene: TRBV3-1
j_gene: TRBJ1-6
CDR3aa: ASSLLHRGSPLH

v_gene: TRBV15
j_gene: TRBJ2-1
CDR3aa: ATSRDSVGSIYNEQF

v_gene: TRBV11-2
j_gene: TRBJ2-7
CDR3aa: ASSRPGSEQY

v_gene: TRBV20-1
j_gene: TRBJ2-1
CDR3aa: SANSPGTSAYNEQF

v_gene: TRBV5-1
j_gene: TRBJ2-1
CDR3aa: ASSLAGLAAYNEQF

v_gene: TRBV29-1
j_gene: TRBJ1-4
CDR3aa: SAQPTNEKLF

v_gene: TRBV5-6
j_gene: TRBJ2-1
CDR3aa: ASSRGQYNEQF

v_gene: TRBV6-1
j_gene: TRBJ1-1
CDR3aa: ASKYRGQKAF

v_gene: TRBV18
j_gene: TRBJ1-5
CDR3aa: ASSPFGGGNQPQH

v_gene: TRBV27
j_gene: TRBJ2-6
CDR3aa: ASSLDRSDSGANVLT

v_gene: TRBV11-1
j_gene: TRBJ2-1
CDR3aa: ASSFIGGFNNEQF

v_gene: TRBV11-2
j_gene: TRBJ2-5
CDR3aa: ASSLGTSGREETQY

v_gene: TRBV4-2
j_gene: TRBJ2-5
CDR3aa: ASSQDIYQETQY

v_gene: TRBV29-1
j_gene: TRBJ2-3
CDR3aa: SGGGTGGGGDTQY

v_gene: TRBV30
j_gene: TRBJ1-1
CDR3aa: AWSVLAFTEAF

v_gene: TRBV6-1
j_gene: TRBJ1-3
CDR3aa: ASSEMAGILSGNTIY

v_gene: TRBV28
j_gene: TRBJ2-5
CDR3aa: ASRGLAGGIGETQY

v_gene: TRBV24-1
j_gene: TRBJ1-2
CDR3aa: ATSERTGHLT

v_gene: TRBV5-6
j_gene: TRBJ2-2
CDR3aa: ASSLGSRVWNTGELF

v_gene: TRBV7-9
j_gene: TRBJ2-1
CDR3aa: ASSSPGRGSYNEQF

v_gene: TRBV5-1
j_gene: TRBJ2-1
CDR3aa: ASSLRGANNEQF

v_gene: TRBV12-3/TRBV12-4
j_gene: TRBJ1-1
CDR3aa: ASSPRQGSNTEAF

v_gene: TRBV5-1
j_gene: TRBJ1-2
CDR3aa: ASSLAGGGVAGYT

v_gene: TRBV6-1
j_gene: TRBJ1-4
CDR3aa: ASSSRAARNEKLF

v_gene: TRBV5-6
j_gene: TRBJ2-5
CDR3aa: ASSFLAGKETQY

v_gene: TRBV6-5
j_gene: TRBJ2-7
CDR3aa: ASSYSAERSRHEQY

v_gene: TRBV5-1
j_gene: TRBJ2-7
CDR3aa: ASSKVAGALYEQY

v_gene: TRBV5-1
j_gene: TRBJ2-4
CDR3aa: ASSPQAGGVAKNIQY

v_gene: TRBV27
j_gene: TRBJ2-5
CDR3aa: ASSLVGQRIETQY

v_gene: TRBV7-2
j_gene: TRBJ1-1
CDR3aa: ASSPGVQTEAF

v_gene: TRBV24-1
j_gene: TRBJ2-7
CDR3aa: ATSGGYEQY

v_gene: TRBV6-6
j_gene: TRBJ2-2
CDR3aa: ASSYSEYRGFDTGELF

v_gene: TRBV7-2
j_gene: TRBJ2-7
CDR3aa: ASSLNPGPQGEQY